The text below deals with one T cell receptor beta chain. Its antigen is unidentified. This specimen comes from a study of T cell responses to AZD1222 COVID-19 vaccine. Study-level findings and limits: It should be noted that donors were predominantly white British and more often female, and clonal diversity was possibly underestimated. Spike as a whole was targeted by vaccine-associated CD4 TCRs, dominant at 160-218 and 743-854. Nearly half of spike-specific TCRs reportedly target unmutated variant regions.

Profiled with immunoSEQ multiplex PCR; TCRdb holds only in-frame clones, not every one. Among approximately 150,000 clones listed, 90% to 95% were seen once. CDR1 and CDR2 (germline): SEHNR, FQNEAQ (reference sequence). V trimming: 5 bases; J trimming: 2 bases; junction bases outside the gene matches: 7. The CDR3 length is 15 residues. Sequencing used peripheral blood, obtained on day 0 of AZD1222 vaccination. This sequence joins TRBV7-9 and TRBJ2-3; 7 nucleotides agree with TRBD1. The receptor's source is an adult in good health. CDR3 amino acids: CASSAGQVITDTQYF. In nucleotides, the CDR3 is TGTGCCAGCAGCGCCGGACAGGTGATCACAGATACGCAGTATTTT.